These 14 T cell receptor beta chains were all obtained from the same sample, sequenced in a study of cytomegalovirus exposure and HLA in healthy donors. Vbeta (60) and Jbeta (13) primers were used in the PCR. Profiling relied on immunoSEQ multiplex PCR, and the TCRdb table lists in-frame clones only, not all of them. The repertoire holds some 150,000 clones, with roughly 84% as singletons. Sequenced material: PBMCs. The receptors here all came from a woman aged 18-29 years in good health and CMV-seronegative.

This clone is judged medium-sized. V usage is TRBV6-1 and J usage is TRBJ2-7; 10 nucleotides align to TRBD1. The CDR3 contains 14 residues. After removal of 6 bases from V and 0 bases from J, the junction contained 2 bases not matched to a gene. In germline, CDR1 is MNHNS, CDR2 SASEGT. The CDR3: CASSGQGGSYEQYF. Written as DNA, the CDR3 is TGTGCCAGCAGCGGACAGGGGGGCTCCTACGAGCAGTACTTC.

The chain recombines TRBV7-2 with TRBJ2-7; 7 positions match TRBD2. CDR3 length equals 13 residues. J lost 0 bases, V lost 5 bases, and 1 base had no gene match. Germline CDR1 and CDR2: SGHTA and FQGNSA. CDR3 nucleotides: TGTGCCAGCAGCGGGGGGGGCTCCTACGAGCAGTACTTC. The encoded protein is CASSGGGSYEQYF.

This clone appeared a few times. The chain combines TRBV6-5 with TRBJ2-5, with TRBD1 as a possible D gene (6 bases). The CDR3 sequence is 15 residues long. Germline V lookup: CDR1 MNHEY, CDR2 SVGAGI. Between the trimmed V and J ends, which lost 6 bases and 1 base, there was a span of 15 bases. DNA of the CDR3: TGTGCCAGCAGGACAGGAGACAGTCTCCAAGAGACCCAGTACTTC. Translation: CASRTGDSLQETQYF.

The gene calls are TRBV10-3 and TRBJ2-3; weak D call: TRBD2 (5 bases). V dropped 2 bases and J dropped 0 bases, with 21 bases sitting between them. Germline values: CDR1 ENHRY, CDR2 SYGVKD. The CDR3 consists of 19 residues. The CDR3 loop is CAISEPWPGTPGSTDTQYF. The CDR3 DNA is TGTGCCATCAGTGAGCCCTGGCCAGGAACTCCGGGGAGCACAGATACGCAGTATTTT.

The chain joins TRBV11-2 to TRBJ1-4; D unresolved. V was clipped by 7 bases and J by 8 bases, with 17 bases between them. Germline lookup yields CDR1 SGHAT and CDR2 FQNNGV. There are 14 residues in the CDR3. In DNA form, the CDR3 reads TGTGCCAGCACCCTCCGTGTGGGCCAGGAAAAACTGTTTTTT. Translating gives CASTLRVGQEKLFF. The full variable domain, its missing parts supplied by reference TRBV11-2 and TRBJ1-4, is EAGVAQSPRYKIIEKRQSVAFWCNPISGHATLYWYQQILGQGPKLLIQFQNNGVVDDSQLPKDRFSAERLKGVDSTLKIQPAKLEDSAVYLCASTLRVGQEKLFFGSGTQLSVL.

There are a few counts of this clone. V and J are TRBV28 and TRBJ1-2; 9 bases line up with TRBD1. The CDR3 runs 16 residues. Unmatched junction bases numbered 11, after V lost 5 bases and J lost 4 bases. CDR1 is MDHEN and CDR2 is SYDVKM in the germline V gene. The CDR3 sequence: CASSAAGTGTPYGYTF. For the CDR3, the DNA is TGTGCCAGCAGTGCCGCCGGGACAGGGACCCCCTATGGCTACACCTTC.

CDR3 amino acids: CASSASSGRVGEQFF. The CDR3 region has the DNA TGTGCCAGCAGCGCCTCTAGCGGGAGGGTAGGGGAGCAGTTCTTC. The J gene is TRBJ2-1, the V gene TRBV7-9; TRBD2 matches 12 bases. V shed 5 bases, J shed 10 bases, and the junction held 9 bases outside the gene matches. CDR1 is SEHNR and CDR2 is FQNEAQ in the germline V gene (reference sequence). The CDR3 runs to 15 residues. Drawing the rest from reference TRBV7-9 and TRBJ2-1, the complete variable domain is DTGVSQNPRHKITKRGQNVTFRCDPISEHNRLYWYRQTLGQGPEFLTYFQNEAQLEKSRLLSDRFSAERPKGSFSTLEIQRTEQGDSAMYLCASSASSGRVGEQFFGPGTRLTVL.

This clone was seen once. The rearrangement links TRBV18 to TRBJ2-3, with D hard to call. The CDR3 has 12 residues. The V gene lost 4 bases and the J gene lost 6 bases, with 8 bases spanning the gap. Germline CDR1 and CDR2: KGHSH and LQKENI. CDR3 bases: TGTGCCAGCTCACTCGATCAGGATACGCAGTATTTT. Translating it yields CASSLDQDTQYF.

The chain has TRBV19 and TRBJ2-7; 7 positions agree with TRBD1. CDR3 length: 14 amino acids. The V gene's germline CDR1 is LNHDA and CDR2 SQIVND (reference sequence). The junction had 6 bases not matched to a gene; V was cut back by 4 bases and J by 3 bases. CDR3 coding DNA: TGTGCCAGTAGTAGACAGGGTCTAGACTACGAGCAGTACTTC. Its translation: CASSRQGLDYEQYF.

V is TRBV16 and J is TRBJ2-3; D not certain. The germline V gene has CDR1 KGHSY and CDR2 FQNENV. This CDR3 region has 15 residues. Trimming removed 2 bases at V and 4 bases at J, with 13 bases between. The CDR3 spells CASSQVLNLADTQYF. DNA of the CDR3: TGTGCCAGCAGCCAAGTACTCAACCTAGCAGATACGCAGTATTTT.

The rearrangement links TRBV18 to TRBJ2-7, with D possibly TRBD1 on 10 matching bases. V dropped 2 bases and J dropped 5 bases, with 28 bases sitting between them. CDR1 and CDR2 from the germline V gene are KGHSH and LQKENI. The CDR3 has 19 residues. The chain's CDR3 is CASSPRTTGGGRAPHEQYF. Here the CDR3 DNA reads TGTGCCAGCTCACCAAGAACGACAGGGGGCGGGAGGGCCCCCCACGAGCAGTACTTC.

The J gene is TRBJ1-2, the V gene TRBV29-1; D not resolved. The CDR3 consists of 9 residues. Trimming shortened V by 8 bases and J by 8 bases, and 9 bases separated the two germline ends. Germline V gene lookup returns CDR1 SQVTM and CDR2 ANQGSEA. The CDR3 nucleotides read TGCAGCTATGGAGAGGGCTACACCTTC. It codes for CSYGEGYTF.

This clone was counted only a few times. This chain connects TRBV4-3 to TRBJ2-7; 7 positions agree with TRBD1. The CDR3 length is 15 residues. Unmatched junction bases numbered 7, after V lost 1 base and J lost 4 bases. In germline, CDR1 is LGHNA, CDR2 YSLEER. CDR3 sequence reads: CASSQVRDRGYEQYF. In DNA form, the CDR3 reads TGCGCCAGCAGCCAAGTAAGGGACAGAGGGTACGAGCAGTACTTC.

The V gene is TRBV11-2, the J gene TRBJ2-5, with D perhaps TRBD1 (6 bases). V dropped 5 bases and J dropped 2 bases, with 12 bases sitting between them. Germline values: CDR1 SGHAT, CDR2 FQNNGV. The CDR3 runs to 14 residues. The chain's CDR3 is CASSAQGTQETQYF. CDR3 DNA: TGTGCCAGCAGCGCCCAGGGGACACAAGAGACCCAGTACTTC. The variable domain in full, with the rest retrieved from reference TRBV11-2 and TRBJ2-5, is EAGVAQSPRYKIIEKRQSVAFWCNPISGHATLYWYQQILGQGPKLLIQFQNNGVVDDSQLPKDRFSAERLKGVDSTLKIQPAKLEDSAVYLCASSAQGTQETQYFGPGTRLLVL.